This is a list of T cell receptor beta chains from one sample in a study of T cells after yellow fever vaccination. TCRdb passed the 5' RACE reads through MiXCR, listing each CDR3 protein once. The sample gives hundreds of thousands of distinct CDR3 sequences, approximately 6% of which show up once; over 12% is in the top ten. The sequencing used PBMCs, collected 5 days after the yellow fever booster vaccination. These receptors were collected from a man aged 25-40 years who received the YFV17D yellow fever vaccine. Each CDR3 is given with its conserved first and last residue. The order of the fields is J gene, clone size, D gene, V gene, CDR3 DNA, CDR3 protein. The D gene is left open where the match is weak. A row's size may be missing; if present it is once, few, many or a size class.

j_gene: TRBJ2-3
abundance: few
d_gene: TRBD2
v_gene: TRBV5-1
CDR3nt: TGCGCCAGCAGCTCCACCCTCGCAGCGGGAGGCCAGACAGATACGCAGTATTTT
CDR3aa: CASSSTLAAGGQTDTQYF

j_gene: TRBJ2-7
abundance: .
d_gene: TRBD1
v_gene: TRBV7-4
CDR3nt: TGTGCCAGCAGTTTTGCGTTCGCCGCCGGGACAGGATCGTACGAGCAGTACTTC
CDR3aa: CASSFAFAAGTGSYEQYF

j_gene: TRBJ2-7
abundance: many
d_gene: TRBD1
v_gene: TRBV12-5
CDR3nt: TGTGCTAGTGGTTCCTGGGACCCGGGACAGGGTGGGAACGAGCAGTACTTC
CDR3aa: CASGSWDPGQGGNEQYF

j_gene: TRBJ2-1
abundance: many
d_gene: TRBD1
v_gene: TRBV28
CDR3nt: TGTGCCAGCACCATCGGGACAGGCTTATCCTACAATGAGCAGTTCTTC
CDR3aa: CASTIGTGLSYNEQFF

j_gene: TRBJ2-2
abundance: .
d_gene: TRBD1
v_gene: TRBV29-1
CDR3nt: TGCAGCGCCCGGACAGGGTTAAGCACCGGGGAGCTGTTTTTT
CDR3aa: CSARTGLSTGELFF

j_gene: TRBJ2-1
abundance: .
d_gene: TRBD2
v_gene: TRBV24-1
CDR3nt: TGTGCCACCAGTGATTATACCCCGGGCCGGGAGGGCCCTTCAGGGTACAATGAGCAGTTCTTC
CDR3aa: CATSDYTPGREGPSGYNEQFF

j_gene: TRBJ2-2
abundance: .
d_gene: TRBD2
v_gene: TRBV9
CDR3nt: TGTGCCAGCAGCTACCGTAGCGGGAGGGAAACCGGGGAGCTGTTTTTT
CDR3aa: CASSYRSGRETGELFF

j_gene: TRBJ2-3
abundance: many
d_gene: .
v_gene: TRBV2
CDR3nt: TGTGCCAGCAAAATTGACATCACAGATACGCAGTATTTT
CDR3aa: CASKIDITDTQYF

j_gene: TRBJ1-2
abundance: .
d_gene: .
v_gene: TRBV7-2
CDR3nt: TGTGCCAGCAGCTTAGAAGCAGTTAACTATGGCTACACCTTC
CDR3aa: CASSLEAVNYGYTF

j_gene: TRBJ1-4
abundance: many
d_gene: .
v_gene: TRBV15
CDR3nt: TGTGCCACCAGCAGAGTGAACAGCAATGAAAAACTGTTTTTT
CDR3aa: CATSRVNSNEKLFF

j_gene: TRBJ2-1
abundance: few
d_gene: .
v_gene: TRBV12-3/TRBV12-4
CDR3nt: TGTGCCAGCAGTTTAGCCCGCCGGGACACCAACAATGAGCAGTTCTTC
CDR3aa: CASSLARRDTNNEQFF

j_gene: TRBJ2-7
abundance: .
d_gene: .
v_gene: TRBV30
CDR3nt: TGTGCCTGTGGGGCTACCTCCTACGAGCAGTACTTC
CDR3aa: CACGATSYEQYF

j_gene: TRBJ2-1
abundance: .
d_gene: .
v_gene: TRBV18
CDR3nt: TGTGCCAGCTCACCACGGGAGTTGGGCAATGAGCAGTTCTTC
CDR3aa: CASSPRELGNEQFF

j_gene: TRBJ2-4
abundance: .
d_gene: .
v_gene: TRBV5-4
CDR3nt: TGTGCCAGCAGCTTGTTTATCCCGGGAGCCAAAAACATTCAGTACTTC
CDR3aa: CASSLFIPGAKNIQYF

j_gene: TRBJ1-6
abundance: many
d_gene: TRBD1
v_gene: TRBV6-1
CDR3nt: TGTGCCAGCAGTGAATTTACAGGGGGCGATTCACCCCTCCACTTT
CDR3aa: CASSEFTGGDSPLHF

j_gene: TRBJ2-1
abundance: many
d_gene: .
v_gene: TRBV2
CDR3nt: TGTGCCAGCAGTGAAGCGGACCCATATGAGCAGTTCTTC
CDR3aa: CASSEADPYEQFF

j_gene: TRBJ2-5
abundance: few
d_gene: .
v_gene: TRBV6-1
CDR3nt: TGTGCCAGCTCACAGGGGGAAGCGGGAGAGGGAGAGACCCAGTACTTC
CDR3aa: CASSQGEAGEGETQYF

j_gene: TRBJ2-1
abundance: .
d_gene: TRBD2
v_gene: TRBV5-1
CDR3nt: TGCGCCAGCCGAAGACTAGCGGTATACAATGAGCAGTTCTTC
CDR3aa: CASRRLAVYNEQFF

j_gene: TRBJ2-1
abundance: many
d_gene: TRBD1
v_gene: TRBV20-1
CDR3nt: TGCAGTGTTCAACAGGGGGCTTACAATGAGCAGTTCTTC
CDR3aa: CSVQQGAYNEQFF

j_gene: TRBJ1-4
abundance: many
d_gene: .
v_gene: TRBV5-1
CDR3nt: TGCGCCAGCAGCTTGGCCGGAGCATGGGGGGCTGAAAAACTGTTTTTT
CDR3aa: CASSLAGAWGAEKLFF

j_gene: TRBJ1-5
abundance: few
d_gene: .
v_gene: TRBV20-1
CDR3nt: TGCAGTGCTAGAGGGGGCGGGGGCCGTCAGAATCAGCCCCAGCATTTT
CDR3aa: CSARGGGGRQNQPQHF

j_gene: TRBJ1-6
abundance: .
d_gene: TRBD1
v_gene: TRBV20-1
CDR3nt: TGCAGTGCTAGAGTTCGGACAGGGGATGACTCACCCCTCCACTTT
CDR3aa: CSARVRTGDDSPLHF

j_gene: TRBJ2-5
abundance: few
d_gene: .
v_gene: TRBV15
CDR3nt: TGTGCCACCAGCAGTAGGCCCTGGCAGGGGCGGGAGACCCAGTACTTC
CDR3aa: CATSSRPWQGRETQYF

j_gene: TRBJ1-5
abundance: many
d_gene: TRBD1
v_gene: TRBV27
CDR3nt: TGTGCCAGCAGTACTCAGGGGGCTGGCAATCAGCCCCAGCATTTT
CDR3aa: CASSTQGAGNQPQHF

j_gene: TRBJ2-7
abundance: few
d_gene: .
v_gene: TRBV20-1
CDR3nt: TGCAGTGCTAGAGATCTTGCTAGCCCCGTACGCCAGTACGAGCAGTACTTC
CDR3aa: CSARDLASPVRQYEQYF

j_gene: TRBJ2-1
abundance: many
d_gene: TRBD2
v_gene: TRBV6-1
CDR3nt: TGTGCCAGCAAAACCGGACTAGTCGCCAATGAGCAGTTCTTC
CDR3aa: CASKTGLVANEQFF

j_gene: TRBJ2-1
abundance: .
d_gene: TRBD2
v_gene: TRBV7-3
CDR3nt: TGTGCCAGCAGCTCTTCTAGCGGGGACTACAATGAGCAGTTCTTC
CDR3aa: CASSSSSGDYNEQFF

j_gene: TRBJ2-2
abundance: few
d_gene: TRBD2
v_gene: TRBV5-6
CDR3nt: TGTGCCAGCAGCTATACAAGACTAGCGGGAGGGGAGCTGTTTTTT
CDR3aa: CASSYTRLAGGELFF